What follows are 13 T cell receptor beta chains derived from one specimen sequenced in a study of T cells expressing NK-cell markers (TCRdb year 2020). Library preparation used 5' RACE. Reads for this sample came from an Illumina HiSeq 2000. The reads went through TCRdb reprocessing, and each CDR3 protein sequence gets one entry with no DNA. This sample's listing comprises about 460,000 distinct CDR3 sequences. The ten largest clones represent more than 1.4% of the sample. The sequenced sample consisted of blood T cells: a sorted CD56 or NKG2C T cell subset, CD4+ or CD8+ T cells, or bulk PBMC T cells (not recorded which). These receptors all stem from a woman aged 45-60 years in good health. Donor details come from another sample of the same person, matched by shared clones.

The chain carries TRBV7-8 and TRBJ2-2; lacking DNA, the TRBD1 call made by TCRdb goes unchecked. The germline V gene has CDR1 SGHVS and CDR2 FQNEAQ. This CDR3 is built from 15 residues. The CDR3 reads CASSPRSAGTGELFF.

The chain recombines TRBV11-3 with TRBJ1-4; without DNA, the TCRdb call of TRBD1 cannot be checked. This CDR3 comprises 15 residues. Germline V gene sequence: CDR1 SGHNT, CDR2 YENEEA. This CDR3 is CASSLAQTGGEKLFF.

The chain combines TRBV2 with TRBJ2-7; TCRdb's assignment of TRBD1 cannot be checked, as there is no DNA. CDR1 and CDR2 (germline): SNHLY, FYNNEI. The CDR3 runs 14 residues. The CDR3 sequence: CASKIWQGNYEQYF.

The chain links TRBV20-1 to TRBJ2-1; TCRdb lists TRBD2, though no DNA is available to test this call. Germline CDR1 and CDR2: DFQATT and SNEGSKA (reference sequence). The CDR3 runs 16 residues. CDR3 loop: CSARGGGREGRNEQFF.

The chain recombines TRBV24-1 with TRBJ2-1; TCRdb picks TRBD2, but there is no DNA to check that call. The CDR3 runs 18 residues. Per germline, CDR1 KGHDR and CDR2 SFDVKD. The chain's CDR3 is CATSDFTGSGRSYNEQFF.

The chain uses TRBV14 and TRBJ2-3; the D call of TRBD1 rests on TCRdb alone, since no DNA is present to check it. This CDR3 region has 16 residues. The V gene's germline CDR1 is SGHDN and CDR2 FVKESK. CDR3 protein: CASSLRTGGRTDTQYF.

This chain links TRBV29-1 with TRBJ2-4; as DNA is missing, the TRBD1 call by TCRdb cannot be tested. Germline CDR1 SQVTM, CDR2 ANQGSEA. The CDR3 length is 14 residues. The CDR3 here is CSVVPGGVLNIQYF.

The V call is TRBV18, the J call TRBJ1-5; absent DNA, TCRdb's TRBD1 call cannot be checked. This CDR3 has 14 amino acids. The germline V gene has CDR1 KGHSH and CDR2 LQKENI. The CDR3 loop reads CASSLQGMGQPQHF.

This rearrangement joins TRBV12-3 or TRBV12-4 to TRBJ2-3; TCRdb names TRBD2, which stays unverified in the absence of DNA. The CDR3 length is 14 residues. The CDR3 spells CASRLAGGADTQYF.

The chain combines TRBV19 with TRBJ2-1. Germline CDR1 reads LNHDA; CDR2 reads SQIVND (reference sequence). The CDR3 is 15 residues long. The CDR3 reads CASSTDRSSYNEQFF.

The chain is built from TRBV4-1 and TRBJ1-1. Germline V gene data show CDR1 as MGHRA and CDR2 as YSYEKL. The CDR3 contains 17 residues. Here the CDR3 reads CASSPTLQGVMNTEAFF.

This chain links TRBV7-9 with TRBJ1-5; the D call of TRBD1 rests on TCRdb alone, since no DNA is present to check it. The CDR3 consists of 16 residues. Germline CDR1 and CDR2: SEHNR and FQNEAQ (reference sequence). CDR3 residues: CASSPRDHHSNQPQHF.

The chain has TRBV25-1 and TRBJ1-5; TCRdb indicates TRBD1, and absent DNA this call remains unverified. Germline CDR1 is MGHDK and CDR2 is SYGVNS. The CDR3 totals 16 residues. CDR3 sequence: CASSVTGAYSNQPQHF. The full variable domain, completed using reference TRBV25-1 and TRBJ1-5, is EADIYQTPRYLVIGTGKKITLECSQTMGHDKMYWYQQDPGMELHLIHYSYGVNSTEKGDLSSESTVSRIRTEHFPLTLESARPSHTSQYLCASSVTGAYSNQPQHFGDGTRLSIL.